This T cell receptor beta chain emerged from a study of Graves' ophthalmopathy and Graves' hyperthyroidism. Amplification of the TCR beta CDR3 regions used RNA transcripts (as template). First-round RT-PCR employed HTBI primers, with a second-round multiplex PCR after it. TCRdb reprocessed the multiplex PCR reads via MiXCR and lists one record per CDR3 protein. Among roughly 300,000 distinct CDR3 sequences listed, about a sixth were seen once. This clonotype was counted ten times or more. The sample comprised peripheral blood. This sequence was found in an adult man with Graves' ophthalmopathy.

The DNA of the CDR3 is TGTGCCAGCAGCCAAGATCTCCGACAGGGGTTCTACGAGCAGTACTTC. Encoded protein: CASSQDLRQGFYEQYF. V usage is TRBV14 and J usage is TRBJ2-7; 8 nucleotides agree with TRBD1. The germline CDR1 and CDR2 sequences are SGHDN and FVKESK. The V gene end was trimmed by 0 bases and the J gene end by 3 bases; junction bases not matched to a gene: 7. CDR3 size: 16 residues.